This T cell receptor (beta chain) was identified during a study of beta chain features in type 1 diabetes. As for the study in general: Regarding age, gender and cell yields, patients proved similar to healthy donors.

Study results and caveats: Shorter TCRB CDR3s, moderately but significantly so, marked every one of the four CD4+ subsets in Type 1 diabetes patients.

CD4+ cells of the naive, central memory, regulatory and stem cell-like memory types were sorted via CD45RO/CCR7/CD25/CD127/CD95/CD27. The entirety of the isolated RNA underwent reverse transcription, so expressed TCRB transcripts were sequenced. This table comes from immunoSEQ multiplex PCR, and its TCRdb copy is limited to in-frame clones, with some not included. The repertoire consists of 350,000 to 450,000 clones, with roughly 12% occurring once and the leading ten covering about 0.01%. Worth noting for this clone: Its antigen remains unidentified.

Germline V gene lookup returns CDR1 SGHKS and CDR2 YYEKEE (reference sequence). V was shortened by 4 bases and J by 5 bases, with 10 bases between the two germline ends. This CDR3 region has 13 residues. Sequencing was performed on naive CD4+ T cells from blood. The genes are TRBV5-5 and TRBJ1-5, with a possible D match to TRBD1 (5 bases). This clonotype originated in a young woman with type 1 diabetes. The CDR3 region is CASSPGGDQPQHF. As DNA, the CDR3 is TGTGCCAGCAGCCCTGGGGGGGATCAGCCCCAGCATTTT.